This T cell receptor beta chain was captured in a study of response to subunit inactivated influenza vaccine. A single record per CDR3 protein comes from TCRdb applying MiXCR to the RT-PCR reads. The data contain more than 700,000 distinct CDR3 sequences, about 20% of them seen just once; the ten biggest clones take up about a tenth. Study-wide findings and caveats: Authors suggested each seasonal flu vaccination may recruit only limited numbers of new T cells.

The germline V and J ends were trimmed by 6 bases and 4 bases, with 12 bases remaining between them. CDR1 SQVTM and CDR2 ANQGSEA come from the germline V gene. CDR3 length equals 12 residues. The sample holds a few counts of this clonotype. Its specificity is not known. The clonotype was recovered from a man over 45 who received an inactivated influenza vaccine. The chain carries TRBV29-1 and TRBJ1-2; no reliable D call. This material consisted of PBMCs from blood, taken roughly 5 days after vaccination. CDR3 DNA: TGCAGCGTCTCGGGCAGCTTCTATGGCTACACCTTC. Translated: CSVSGSFYGYTF.